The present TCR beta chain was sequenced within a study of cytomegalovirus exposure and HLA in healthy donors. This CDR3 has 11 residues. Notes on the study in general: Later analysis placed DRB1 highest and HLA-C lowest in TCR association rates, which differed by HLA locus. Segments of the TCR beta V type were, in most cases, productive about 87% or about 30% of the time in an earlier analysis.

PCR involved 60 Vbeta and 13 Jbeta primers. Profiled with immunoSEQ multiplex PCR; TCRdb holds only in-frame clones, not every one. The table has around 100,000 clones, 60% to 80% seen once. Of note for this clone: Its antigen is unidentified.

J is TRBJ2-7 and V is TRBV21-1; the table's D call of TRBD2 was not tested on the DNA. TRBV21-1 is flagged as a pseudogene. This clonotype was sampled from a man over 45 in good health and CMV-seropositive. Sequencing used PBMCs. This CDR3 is CASKLDYEQYF. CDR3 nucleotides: TGTGCCAGCAAATTAGACTACGAGCAGTACTTC.